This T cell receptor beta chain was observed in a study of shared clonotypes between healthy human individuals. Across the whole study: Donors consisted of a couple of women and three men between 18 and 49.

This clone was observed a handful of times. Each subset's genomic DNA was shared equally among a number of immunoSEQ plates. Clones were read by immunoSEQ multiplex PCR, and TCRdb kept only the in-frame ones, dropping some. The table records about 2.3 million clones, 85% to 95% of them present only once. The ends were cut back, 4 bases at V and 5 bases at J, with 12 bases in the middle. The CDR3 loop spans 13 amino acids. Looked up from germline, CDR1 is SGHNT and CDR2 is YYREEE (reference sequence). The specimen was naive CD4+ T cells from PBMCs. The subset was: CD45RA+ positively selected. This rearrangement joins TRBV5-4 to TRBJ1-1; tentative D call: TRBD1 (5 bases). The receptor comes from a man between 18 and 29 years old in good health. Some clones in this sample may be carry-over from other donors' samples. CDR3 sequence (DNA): TGTGCCAGCAGCCAAATCGGGGCAACTGAAGCTTTCTTT. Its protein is CASSQIGATEAFF.